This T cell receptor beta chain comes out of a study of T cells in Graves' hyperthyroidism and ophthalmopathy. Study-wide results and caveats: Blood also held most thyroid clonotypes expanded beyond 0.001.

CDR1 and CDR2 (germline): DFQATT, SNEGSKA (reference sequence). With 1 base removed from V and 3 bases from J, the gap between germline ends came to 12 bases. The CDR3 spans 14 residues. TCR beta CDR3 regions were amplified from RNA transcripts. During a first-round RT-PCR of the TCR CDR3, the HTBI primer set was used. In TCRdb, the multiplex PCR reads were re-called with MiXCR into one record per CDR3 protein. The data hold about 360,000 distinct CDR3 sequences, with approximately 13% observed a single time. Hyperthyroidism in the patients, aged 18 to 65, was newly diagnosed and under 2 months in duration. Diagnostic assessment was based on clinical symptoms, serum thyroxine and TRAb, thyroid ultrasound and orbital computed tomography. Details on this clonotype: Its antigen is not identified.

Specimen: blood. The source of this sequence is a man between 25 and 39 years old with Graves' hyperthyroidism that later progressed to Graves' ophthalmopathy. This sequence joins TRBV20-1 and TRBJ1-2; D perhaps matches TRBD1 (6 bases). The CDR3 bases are TGCAGTGCTAGAGGTCCAGGGGAGGACTATGGCTACACCTTC. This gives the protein CSARGPGEDYGYTF.